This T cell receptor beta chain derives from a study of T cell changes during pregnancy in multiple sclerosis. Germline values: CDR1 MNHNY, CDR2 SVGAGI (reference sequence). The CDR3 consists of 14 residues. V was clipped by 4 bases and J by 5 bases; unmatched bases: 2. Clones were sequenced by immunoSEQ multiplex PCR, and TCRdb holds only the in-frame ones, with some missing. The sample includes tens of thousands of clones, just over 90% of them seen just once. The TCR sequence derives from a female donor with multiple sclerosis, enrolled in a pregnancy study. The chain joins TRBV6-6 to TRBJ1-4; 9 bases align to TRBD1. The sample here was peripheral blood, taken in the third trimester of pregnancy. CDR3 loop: CASSSDRGNEKLFF. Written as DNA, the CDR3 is TGTGCCAGCAGTTCCGACAGGGGGAATGAAAAACTGTTTTTT.